These 23 T cell receptor beta chains came from one sample sequenced in a study of control samples from healthy donors and cancer patients. TCRdb's table, derived via immunoSEQ multiplex PCR, lists solely in-frame clones and lacks some. The repertoire holds under 200,000 clones, with roughly 90% as singletons. Sequencing was done on a sample of blood. These receptors were collected from a woman aged 30 to 39 in good health.

This sequence joins TRBV4-1 and TRBJ1-3; a weak D match, TRBD1 (6 bases). The CDR3 covers 16 residues. The germline V gene encodes CDR1 MGHRA and CDR2 YSYEKL. Trimming took 1 base from V and 1 from J, leaving 11 bases between them. CDR3 amino acids: CASSQGAGASGNTIYF. The CDR3 region has the DNA TGCGCCAGCAGCCAAGGGGCGGGGGCATCTGGAAACACCATATATTTT.

This rearrangement joins TRBV28 to TRBJ1-5; 8 bases are shared with TRBD1. V shed 5 bases and J 0 bases; nucleotides not matched to a gene: 3. Germline-derived CDR1 and CDR2 are MDHEN and SYDVKM. The CDR3 spans 15 residues. The CDR3 protein is CASSDGTGSNQPQHF. Written as DNA, the CDR3 is TGTGCCAGCAGTGACGGGACAGGTAGCAATCAGCCCCAGCATTTT.

The rearrangement links TRBV7-2 to TRBJ2-2; D ambiguous. Germline loops: CDR1 SGHTA, CDR2 FQGNSA. V lost 5 bases and J lost 0, with 4 bases in between. The CDR3 runs 13 residues. CDR3 amino acids: CASSGTNTGELFF. The CDR3 DNA reads TGTGCCAGCAGCGGGACGAACACCGGGGAGCTGTTTTTT.

The chain has TRBV9 and TRBJ1-2; 7 bases are a match to TRBD1. Trimming at V came to 0 bases and at J to 4 bases, leaving 3 bases not matched to a gene. From germline, CDR1 is SGDLS and CDR2 YYNGEE. The CDR3 is 14 residues long. The CDR3 coding sequence is TGTGCCAGCAGCGTAGACCCAGGGGGCTATGGCTACACCTTC. It codes for CASSVDPGGYGYTF.

The chain joins TRBV28 to TRBJ2-2; 14 bases map to TRBD2. This CDR3 is 20 amino acids long. J gave up 5 bases and V 6 bases, and 17 bases lay outside the gene matches. CDR1 is MDHEN and CDR2 is SYDVKM in the germline V gene. CDR3 in DNA: TGTGCCAGCAGCATACCTCGGGACAGGGGACTAGCGGGAGTTACCGGGGAGCTGTTTTTT. Translating gives CASSIPRDRGLAGVTGELFF. Full variable domain (rest looked up from reference TRBV28 and TRBJ2-2): DVKVTQSSRYLVKRTGEKVFLECVQDMDHENMFWYRQDPGLGLRLIYFSYDVKMKEKGDIPEGYSVSREKKERFSLILESASTNQTSMYLCASSIPRDRGLAGVTGELFFGEGSRLTVL.

The chain recombines TRBV5-1 with TRBJ2-1; 8 bases agree with TRBD2. CDR1 is SGHRS, CDR2 YFSETQ, per germline. V lost 2 bases, J lost 7 bases, and 5 bases stayed unmatched. The CDR3 totals 14 residues. In DNA, the CDR3 is TGCGCCAGCAGCTTTCCGGGACTAGGAAATGAGCAGTTCTTC. Its protein product is CASSFPGLGNEQFF.

This clone was seen once. The chain uses TRBV18 and TRBJ1-5; D might be TRBD1 (5 bases). The CDR3 spans 15 residues. V was pared by 6 bases and J by 0 bases, with 12 bases between. Germline lookup yields CDR1 KGHSH and CDR2 LQKENI. The CDR3 here is CASSPTGYSNQPQHF. The CDR3, as DNA: TGTGCCAGCTCTCCTACAGGTTATAGCAATCAGCCCCAGCATTTT.

V is TRBV5-4 and J is TRBJ2-3, with 10 bases fitting TRBD2. CDR1 SGHNT and CDR2 YYREEE come from the germline V gene (reference sequence). V was clipped by 5 bases and J by 3 bases; unmatched bases: 3. The CDR3 spans 14 residues. The CDR3 sequence: CASRAGGGTDTQYF. The CDR3 DNA reads TGTGCCAGCAGAGCGGGAGGGGGGACAGATACGCAGTATTTT. The complete variable domain, with remaining parts taken from reference TRBV5-4 and TRBJ2-3, reads ETGVTQSPTHLIKTRGQQVTLRCSSQSGHNTVSWYQQALGQGPQFIFQYYREEENGRGNFPPRFSGLQFPNYSSELNVNALELDDSALYLCASRAGGGTDTQYFGPGTRLTVL.

The V gene is TRBV30, the J gene TRBJ1-1; D is unresolved. V was cut by 1 base and J by 10 bases, with 13 bases left in between. The CDR3 contains 12 residues. Germline assignment: CDR1 GTSNPN and CDR2 SVGIG (reference sequence). CDR3 DNA: TGTGCCTGGAGTGGGACCCATATCGGAGCTTTCTTT. As protein: CAWSGTHIGAFF.

This clone occurred once. Different DNA sequences within this sample yield the same CDR3. The chain has TRBV28 and TRBJ1-2; 7 nucleotides match TRBD1. V dropped 2 bases and J dropped 8; count of bases not matched to a gene: 5. The CDR3 is 13 residues long. CDR1 is MDHEN, CDR2 SYDVKM, per germline. Here the CDR3 reads CASSLRGRGGYTF. CDR3 in DNA: TGTGCCAGCAGTTTAAGGGGGCGGGGGGGCTACACCTTC.

CDR3 loop: CASSYGDRGEETQYF. The CDR3 DNA follows: TGTGCCAGCAGCTACGGGGACAGGGGGGAGGAGACCCAGTACTTC. The rearrangement links TRBV5-8 to TRBJ2-5; 11 nucleotides align to TRBD1. Germline-derived CDR1 and CDR2 are SGHTS and YDEGEE. The length of the CDR3 is 15 residues. After removal of 3 bases from V and 5 bases from J, the junction contained 6 bases not matched to a gene.

The chain combines TRBV7-9 with TRBJ2-5; maybe TRBD1 (6 bases). The V end was cut by 2 bases, the J end by 3 bases, with 13 bases between. Germline values: CDR1 SEHNR, CDR2 FQNEAQ (reference sequence). The CDR3 is made up of 15 amino acids. The CDR3, as DNA: TGTGCCAGCAGCTTAAGGACAGACCGAGAAGAGACCCAGTACTTC. Translating it yields CASSLRTDREETQYF.

The chain links TRBV30 to TRBJ2-7, with 8 bases aligning to TRBD2. The CDR3 sequence is 14 residues long. From germline, CDR1 is GTSNPN and CDR2 SVGIG (reference sequence). V gave up 4 bases and J gave up 3 bases; unmatched junction bases: 8. CDR3: CAWTPGLVGYEQYF. Written as DNA, the CDR3 is TGTGCCTGGACCCCGGGACTAGTCGGCTACGAGCAGTACTTC.

The chain has TRBV27 and TRBJ1-1, with a tentative D call TRBD1 (5 bases). The CDR3 has 16 amino acids. From germline, CDR1 is MNHEY and CDR2 SMNVEV (reference sequence). V dropped 7 bases and J dropped 2 bases, with 20 bases sitting between them. The CDR3 spells CASTNRAGWKNTEAFF. The CDR3 DNA is TGTGCCAGCACCAATCGGGCAGGGTGGAAAAACACTGAAGCTTTCTTT.

The chain couples TRBV4-2 to TRBJ2-2; tentative D call: TRBD2 (5 bases). Per germline, CDR1 LGHNA and CDR2 YNFKEQ. The length of the CDR3 is 16 residues. Trimming stripped 3 bases from V and 0 bases from J, with 11 bases between. CDR3: CASSHLAEANTGELFF. The DNA for the CDR3 is TGTGCCAGCAGCCACTTGGCGGAGGCGAACACCGGGGAGCTGTTTTTT.

This clone was observed once. The J gene is TRBJ2-3, the V gene TRBV6-5; no reliable D call. V was trimmed by 4 bases and J by 6 bases, leaving 11 bases between them. CDR3 size: 13 residues. Per the germline V gene, CDR1 is MNHEY and CDR2 is SVGAGI. This CDR3 reads CASSSIIQDTQYF. The CDR3 DNA follows: TGTGCCAGCAGTTCTATTATACAGGATACGCAGTATTTT.

The J gene is TRBJ2-1, the V gene TRBV15; D remains unclear. The CDR3 is 12 residues long. The V gene's germline CDR1 is LNHNV and CDR2 YYDKDF (reference sequence). Trimming pared 0 bases from V and 6 bases from J, leaving 3 bases between. Here the CDR3 DNA reads TGTGCCACCAGCAGAGATATCAATGAGCAGTTCTTC. This translates into CATSRDINEQFF.

The chain couples TRBV19 to TRBJ2-3; 12 bases fit TRBD2. J gave up 4 bases and V 5 bases, and 7 bases lay outside the gene matches. Looked up from germline, CDR1 is LNHDA and CDR2 is SQIVND (reference sequence). The CDR3 is made up of 16 amino acids. The CDR3: CASSVLAGGLSDTQYF. CDR3 nucleotide sequence: TGTGCCAGTAGTGTCCTAGCGGGAGGGCTGTCAGATACGCAGTATTTT.

This chain uses TRBV5-6 with TRBJ1-3, with D uncertain. Germline values: CDR1 SGHDT, CDR2 YYEEEE. The CDR3 has 14 amino acids. Trimming took off 1 base at V and 0 bases at J, with 5 bases between the two ends. CDR3 in amino acids: CASSLSYSGNTIYF. CDR3 nucleotide sequence: TGTGCCAGCAGCTTGAGTTACTCTGGAAACACCATATATTTT.

The chain combines TRBV18 with TRBJ1-4; D gene ambiguous. V gave up 3 bases and J gave up 7 bases, with 3 bases separating them. Germline assignment: CDR1 KGHSH and CDR2 LQKENI. The CDR3 length is 11 residues. The CDR3 region is CASSPGEKLFF. The CDR3 coding sequence is TGTGCCAGCTCACCGGGTGAAAAACTGTTTTTT.

The chain uses TRBV19 and TRBJ2-3, with D possibly being TRBD1 (5 bases). Germline V gives CDR1 LNHDA, CDR2 SQIVND (reference sequence). CDR3 length: 15 amino acids. Trimming cost V 1 base and J 4 bases, with 12 bases left between them. The CDR3 sequence: CASSIVVGAPDTQYF. The DNA of the CDR3 is TGTGCCAGTAGTATAGTGGTAGGGGCCCCAGATACGCAGTATTTT.

This clone was counted a single time. This sequence joins TRBV10-3 and TRBJ2-5, with 16 bases identical to TRBD2. With V trimmed by 11 bases and J by 5 bases, 8 bases remained unmatched. This CDR3 is 15 amino acids long. The germline V gene has CDR1 ENHRY and CDR2 SYGVKD. CDR3 nucleotide sequence: TGTGCCGTCGGGACTAGCGGGAGGGGCGAGGAGACCCAGTACTTC. Its translation: CAVGTSGRGEETQYF.

V and J are TRBV6-6 and TRBJ2-7; D remains unclear. Looked up from germline, CDR1 is MNHNY and CDR2 is SVGAGI (reference sequence). This CDR3 comprises 12 residues. V dropped 6 bases and J dropped 2 bases, with 8 bases sitting between them. CDR3 in DNA: TGTGCCAGCAGCCTTTTTACCTACGAGCAGTACTTC. Translation gives CASSLFTYEQYF.